The 27 T cell receptor beta chains reported below all come from one sample, sequenced in a study of OX40 agonist ivuxolimab in advanced cancers. Only in-frame clones appear in the TCRdb table, and some are missing; sequencing was by immunoSEQ multiplex PCR. The sample gives 20,000 to 25,000 clones, approximately 84% of which show up once; just over 20% is in the top ten. The material sequenced was CD4+ or CD8+ T cells sorted from blood, taken in a trial of the OX40 agonist ivuxolimab. These receptor sequences come from an adult with an advanced solid tumor such as melanoma, head and neck, liver or kidney cancer.

V usage is TRBV9 and J usage is TRBJ1-1, with D possibly matching TRBD1 (5 bases). Germline lookup yields CDR1 SGDLS and CDR2 YYNGEE. Trimming left V 4 bases short and J 3 bases short, with 22 bases between. The CDR3 has 17 residues. The CDR3 sequence: CASSLPQGAQVDTEAFF. CDR3 bases: TGTGCCAGCAGCCTCCCACAAGGGGCGCAAGTCGACACTGAAGCTTTCTTT.

The chain links TRBV29-1 to TRBJ1-4; perhaps TRBD1 as D (5 bases). CDR3 length: 11 residues. V lost 2 bases and J 12 bases, leaving 10 bases between the germline ends. Germline V gives CDR1 SQVTM, CDR2 ANQGSEA. The CDR3 region has the DNA TGCAGCGTTGAAAACCGGGGGGAACTGTTTTTT. This sequence encodes CSVENRGELFF. The variable domain in full, with the rest retrieved from reference TRBV29-1 and TRBJ1-4, is SAVISQKPSRDICQRGTSLTIQCQVDSQVTMMFWYRQQPGQSLTLIATANQGSEATYESGFVIDKFPISRPNLTFSTLTVSNMSPEDSSIYLCSVENRGELFFGSGTQLSVL.

The chain employs TRBV29-1 and TRBJ2-1, with D perhaps given as TRBD1 or TRBD2 (5 bases each). This CDR3 is 13 amino acids long. Trimming shortened V by 7 bases and J by 1 base, and 11 bases separated the two germline ends. CDR1 and CDR2 (germline): SQVTM, ANQGSEA. The DNA for the CDR3 is TGCAGCGCCCGGGACGGATCCTACAATGAGCAGTTCTTC. Protein: CSARDGSYNEQFF.

Here the CDR3 reads CASSGRDGLWANVLTF. In DNA form, the CDR3 reads TGTGCCAGCAGTGGACGGGACGGACTCTGGGCCAACGTCCTGACTTTC. The rearrangement uses TRBV25-1 and TRBJ2-6; possibly TRBD1 or TRBD2 for D (5 bases each). V shed 4 bases and J shed 5 bases, with 15 bases lying between them. This CDR3 comprises 16 residues. Looked up from germline, CDR1 is MGHDK and CDR2 is SYGVNS.

This rearrangement joins TRBV2 to TRBJ1-1, with D unclear. The V end lost 8 bases, the J end lost 3 bases, and 13 bases lay between the germline ends. This CDR3 has 13 amino acids. Germline V gene sequence: CDR1 SNHLY, CDR2 FYNNEI. In DNA form, the CDR3 reads TGTGCCAGCCGGATCGGACGGCACACTGAAGCTTTCTTT. This gives the protein CASRIGRHTEAFF.

The chain joins TRBV30 to TRBJ1-2; D uncertain. V lost 0 bases and J lost 5, with 13 bases in between. CDR3 length equals 14 residues. Germline CDR1 is GTSNPN and CDR2 is SVGIG (reference sequence). CDR3 in DNA: TGTGCCTGGAGTGTACGTCGGGTCAATTATGGCTACACCTTC. Its protein product is CAWSVRRVNYGYTF. Full variable domain (remainder filled in from reference TRBV30 and TRBJ1-2): SQTIHQWPATLVQPVGSPLSLECTVEGTSNPNLYWYRQAAGRGLQLLFYSVGIGQISSEVPQNLSASRPQDRQFILSSKKLLLSDSGFYLCAWSVRRVNYGYTFGSGTRLTVV.

This chain connects TRBV9 to TRBJ2-1; 9 bases align to TRBD2. The CDR3 has 16 residues. V was pared by 4 bases and J by 0 bases, with 5 bases of the junction left unmatched. Germline CDR1 SGDLS, CDR2 YYNGEE. The CDR3 here is CASSTGTSISYNEQFF. The CDR3 nucleotides are TGTGCCAGCAGCACCGGGACTAGCATCTCCTACAATGAGCAGTTCTTC. Full variable domain (remainder filled in from reference TRBV9 and TRBJ2-1): DSGVTQTPKHLITATGQRVTLRCSPRSGDLSVYWYQQSLDQGLQFLIQYYNGEERAKGNILERFSAQQFPDLHSELNLSSLELGDSALYFCASSTGTSISYNEQFFGPGTRLTVL.

The chain recombines TRBV10-1 with TRBJ2-1, with D perhaps given as TRBD1 or TRBD2 (5 bases each). The CDR3 contains 17 residues. Looked up from germline, CDR1 is WNHNN and CDR2 is SYGVQD (reference sequence). Between the trimmed V and J ends, which lost 6 bases and 8 bases, there was a span of 26 bases. This CDR3 is CASSPLLRDGLADEQFF. CDR3 coding DNA: TGCGCCAGCAGCCCACTCCTCCGGGACGGCCTCGCCGATGAGCAGTTCTTC.

The V and J genes are TRBV2 and TRBJ2-2; the D is unclear. The CDR3 is 15 amino acids. Germline CDR1 is SNHLY and CDR2 is FYNNEI. V lost 2 bases and J 4 bases, leaving 11 bases between the germline ends. The CDR3 bases are TGTGCCAGCAGTGAATGGGGTCCTCGCACCGGGGAGCTGTTTTTT. This gives the protein CASSEWGPRTGELFF.

The V gene is TRBV2, the J gene TRBJ2-3; 13 bases map to TRBD2. Germline CDR1 SNHLY, CDR2 FYNNEI. The length of the CDR3 is 14 residues. Trimming removed 9 bases from V and 3 bases from J; junction bases left unmatched: 3. The CDR3 nucleotides read TGTGCCAGAGGACTAGCGGGGGTTACAGATACGCAGTATTTT. Amino acids: CARGLAGVTDTQYF.

The genes are TRBV7-3 and TRBJ1-1; 8 bases agree with TRBD1. The CDR3 runs to 18 residues. V trimming: 3 bases; J trimming: 0 bases; junction bases outside the gene matches: 12. Per germline, CDR1 SGHTA and CDR2 FQGTGA. The DNA for the CDR3 is TGTGCCAGCAGCTTGACGACCCGGGACAGGTCCATGAACACTGAAGCTTTCTTT. It is translated as CASSLTTRDRSMNTEAFF.

This chain links TRBV5-1 with TRBJ1-5, with 8 bases matching TRBD1. The junction had 4 bases not matched to a gene; V was cut back by 2 bases and J by 3 bases. CDR1 is SGHRS, CDR2 YFSETQ, per germline. This CDR3 comprises 15 residues. As DNA, the CDR3 is TGCGCCAGCAGCTTCGGACAGGGACTCAATCAGCCCCAGCATTTT. It encodes CASSFGQGLNQPQHF.

The rearrangement uses TRBV2 and TRBJ2-7; D is undetermined. CDR1 is SNHLY and CDR2 is FYNNEI in the germline V gene. V lost 1 base to trimming and J lost 3 bases, with 7 bases between them. The CDR3 extends over 13 amino acids. CDR3 sequence reads: CASSEVPLYEQYF. The CDR3, as DNA: TGTGCCAGCAGTGAAGTCCCTCTCTACGAGCAGTACTTC. Full variable domain (rest looked up from reference TRBV2 and TRBJ2-7): EPEVTQTPSHQVTQMGQEVILRCVPISNHLYFYWYRQILGQKVEFLVSFYNNEISEKSEIFDDQFSVERPDGSNFTLKIRSTKLEDSAMYFCASSEVPLYEQYFGPGTRLTVT.

The J gene is TRBJ2-1, the V gene TRBV2, with D unresolved. This CDR3 has 14 amino acids. The germline CDR1 and CDR2 sequences are SNHLY and FYNNEI. V was cut by 7 bases and J by 4 bases, with 14 bases left in between. DNA of the CDR3: TGTGCCAGCAACGCAGGCCTCTCATACAATGAGCAGTTCTTC. As protein: CASNAGLSYNEQFF.

A remark on this clone: At one of its ends the junction is not consistent with the germline gene, which may arise from a read error. The chain is built from TRBV27 and TRBJ2-7; D not certain. The CDR3 spans 15 residues. Germline assignment: CDR1 MNHEY and CDR2 SMNVEV (reference sequence). DNA for the CDR3: TGTGCCGGCAGTTACGTTCGACATCACTCCTACGAGCAGTACTTC. This translates into CAGSYVRHHSYEQYF.

The rearrangement links TRBV12-5 to TRBJ1-5, with 7 bases lining up with TRBD1. The CDR3 extends over 20 amino acids. J was trimmed by 0 bases and V by 1 base; bases with no gene match: 15. Looked up from germline, CDR1 is LGHNT and CDR2 is FRNRAP. CDR3: CASGLASGQRPPNSNQPQHF. CDR3 coding DNA: TGTGCTAGTGGTTTGGCCTCGGGACAGCGACCCCCAAATAGCAATCAGCCCCAGCATTTT.

The chain joins TRBV6-5 to TRBJ2-2; D is uncertain. Germline loops: CDR1 MNHEY, CDR2 SVGAGI. V lost 1 base, J lost 2 bases, and 11 bases lay in between. This CDR3 has 16 residues. The DNA for the CDR3 is TGTGCCAGCAGTTACTGGTCGTCAGGAAACACCGGGGAGCTGTTTTTT. Its translation is CASSYWSSGNTGELFF.

This chain links TRBV9 with TRBJ2-7; D not resolved. Deletions cut 2 bases from V and 2 bases from J, with 8 bases between. Per the germline V gene, CDR1 is SGDLS and CDR2 is YYNGEE. The CDR3 runs 13 residues. The CDR3 sequence is CASSVSGTYEQYF. CDR3 coding DNA: TGTGCCAGCAGCGTCTCCGGAACCTACGAGCAGTACTTC.

The chain uses TRBV4-1 and TRBJ2-7; the match to TRBD1 covers 7 bases. The V gene's germline CDR1 is MGHRA and CDR2 YSYEKL. This CDR3 has 14 amino acids. The V and J ends lost 1 base and 4 bases, in that order; junction bases with no gene match: 4. CDR3 sequence: CASSQVGTDYEQYF. CDR3 DNA sequence: TGCGCCAGCAGCCAAGTCGGGACAGATTACGAGCAGTACTTC.

The V call is TRBV27, the J call TRBJ2-1, with unresolved D. CDR3 size: 16 residues. Trimming pared 0 bases from V and 0 bases from J, leaving 9 bases between. Germline values: CDR1 MNHEY, CDR2 SMNVEV (reference sequence). The CDR3 sequence is CASSLSPLSSYNEQFF. The CDR3 region has the DNA TGTGCCAGCAGTTTATCCCCCCTGAGCTCCTACAATGAGCAGTTCTTC.

The V call is TRBV5-8, the J call TRBJ2-7; 8 nucleotides align to TRBD1. Per germline, CDR1 SGHTS and CDR2 YDEGEE. V was clipped by 0 bases and J by 3 bases; unmatched bases: 5. The CDR3 runs to 15 residues. CDR3 nucleotides: TGTGCCAGCAGCTTGGATCAAGGACAGGGCTACGAGCAGTACTTC. Its translation: CASSLDQGQGYEQYF.

The chain couples TRBV28 to TRBJ2-2; D might be TRBD1 (6 bases). Trimming took 6 bases from V and 6 from J, leaving 17 bases between them. CDR3 size: 15 residues. The germline V gene has CDR1 MDHEN and CDR2 SYDVKM. The CDR3: CASSLLGAEAGELFF. In DNA form, the CDR3 reads TGTGCCAGCAGCTTACTGGGGGCCGAGGCCGGGGAGCTGTTTTTT.

The DNA for the CDR3 is TGTGCCAGCAGCGCCTTGCCGGGAGAGACCCAGTACTTC. This sequence encodes CASSALPGETQYF. This chain links TRBV7-3 with TRBJ2-5; D not resolved. The length of the CDR3 is 13 residues. From germline, CDR1 is SGHTA and CDR2 FQGTGA. Trimming removed 5 bases at V and 4 bases at J, with 11 bases between. Together with reference TRBV7-3 and TRBJ2-5, the CDR3 gives the full variable domain: GAGVSQTPSNKVTEKGKYVELRCDPISGHTALYWYRQSLGQGPEFLIYFQGTGAADDSGLPNDRFFAVRPEGSVSTLKIQRTERGDSAVYLCASSALPGETQYFGPGTRLLVL.

This clone was counted a single time. The rearrangement links TRBV2 to TRBJ2-2; D might be TRBD2 (5 bases). Trimming stripped 8 bases from V and 3 bases from J, with 7 bases between. The CDR3 covers 12 residues. Germline loops: CDR1 SNHLY, CDR2 FYNNEI. CDR3 sequence (DNA): TGTGCCAGCTACGGGGACACCGGGGAGCTGTTTTTT. Encoded protein: CASYGDTGELFF.

The gene calls are TRBV7-9 and TRBJ2-2; D call uncertain. Trimming removed 1 base from V and 5 bases from J, with 5 bases in between. There are 13 residues in the CDR3. CDR1 is SEHNR and CDR2 is FQNEAQ in the germline V gene (reference sequence). The CDR3 coding sequence is TGTGCCAGCAGCTTAGGAGCTACCGGGGAGCTGTTTTTT. Its protein product is CASSLGATGELFF.

The chain joins TRBV27 to TRBJ2-7, with D unclear. V was cut by 2 bases and J by 4 bases, with 9 bases left in between. This CDR3 is 13 amino acids long. CDR1 MNHEY and CDR2 SMNVEV come from the germline V gene (reference sequence). This CDR3 reads CASSLALGYEQYF. CDR3 nucleotide sequence: TGTGCCAGCAGTTTAGCGCTGGGATACGAGCAGTACTTC.

V and J are TRBV14 and TRBJ2-7; 9 bases match TRBD1. V was clipped by 1 base and J by 3 bases; unmatched bases: 4. The CDR3 contains 15 residues. Germline V gene sequence: CDR1 SGHDN, CDR2 FVKESK. In DNA form, the CDR3 reads TGTGCCAGCAGCCAAGTCGACAGGGGGATCTACGAGCAGTACTTC. Translation gives CASSQVDRGIYEQYF.